Sequencing of this T cell receptor (beta chain) was carried out in a study of memory CD4+ T cells and cytomegalovirus serostatus. Whole-study context: This sample comes from healthy Belgian adults, 8 to 10 CMV seropositive, approximately 22 seronegative.

The germline gives CDR1 SGHDN, CDR2 FVKESK. This CDR3 has 12 residues. Trimming stripped 1 base from V and 5 bases from J, with 3 bases between. A few counts support this clone. Single viable CD3+CD4+CD8-CD45RO+ cells were sorted as the memory CD4+ T cells. Methods used by the authors: Out-of-frame sequences were removed, leaving a few million distinct TCRbeta sequences. Sequencing used immunoSEQ multiplex PCR; TCRdb keeps in-frame clones, though not all of them. The V and J calls and the clone size are those of that table, but D and trimming were determined from the DNA. The sample holds 50,000 to 75,000 clones; 82% are singletons and the top ten take 0.85% to 0.95%.

This chain links TRBV14 with TRBJ1-5; no clear D. This sequence originates from an adult in good health and CMV-seronegative. Sequencing was performed on memory CD4+ T cells from blood. The CDR3 region has the DNA TGTGCCAGCAGCCAAGGTTATCAGCCCCAGCATTTT. It yields the protein CASSQGYQPQHF.